The entry below describes one TCR beta chain. The specificity of this receptor is unknown. Per-base qualities were not stored, and no clone one base away is much larger. TCRbeta CDR3 regions were amplified from genomic DNA using the immunoSEQ Assay, a bias-controlled multiplex PCR. As for how the authors treated the data: The number of nucleated cells in each sample was estimated from the amplification of reference gene primers within the assay. To quantify the absolute abundance of each unique TCRbeta CDR3 rearrangement, sequence reads were collapsed and filtered. For each sample, productive Simpson clonality was calculated by taking the square root of Simpson's diversity index across productive rearrangements. TCRdb retrieved this table from immuneACCESS and kept in-frame rearrangements only. Not all clones are present; in checked studies, unresolved V genes account for under half, and no reason is known for the remainder. V, J and clone size reflect that table, while D and trimming were determined from the DNA. In this sample the table shows some 150,000 clones, 84% of which occur a single time. The top ten hold about 39% of the sample.

The sample comes from a study of blood T cell repertoires in COVID-19 (dated by TCRdb to about 2020). Regarding the study in general: Collaborator samples came from the United States, Italy and Spain and covered acute and convalescent phases of COVID-19. The material from the prospective study consisted of cDNA or gDNA derived from T cells, B-cell-depleted T cells, or PBMCs. Deeply sampled blood TCRbeta repertoires from subjects exposed to, actively infected with, or recovered from COVID-19 were included in the dataset. The repertoires were made available in a free public database intended to serve as a resource for research on the immune response to SARS-CoV-2. The samples were drawn from two sources: the first 160 participants of the ongoing ImmuneRACE study, and 1,200 or so subjects contributed by 6 global collaborators. A de-identified subject ID, COVID-19 status, age in years and sex were almost always included in the sample metadata. Where HLA class I and class II types were available, the types were taken from metadata supplied by the sample provider, not from assay-based typing. The study at large found these results: How much clinical and demographic metadata was included differed by source and by participant, and the metadata was provided uncurated.

Collaborating institutions collected whole blood in K2EDTA tubes following their own protocols. For TCRbeta analysis, collaborators shipped samples as frozen whole blood, isolated PBMCs, or DNA extracted from either of those sample types. Trimming at the junction amounts to 5 bases on V and 3 bases on J, and the germline ends lie 16 bases apart. Measured from the cysteine to the phenylalanine, the CDR3 is 15 residues long. Only the CDR3 portion is preserved as DNA: 45 bases, with reading frame beginning at the first base. The germline V gene (reference sequence) supplies CDR1 SEHNR and CDR2 FQNEAQ. The specimen sequenced was peripheral blood. This TCR was sampled from a human donor in a cohort sampled during active COVID-19. The chain couples TRBV7-9 to TRBJ1-1; TRBD1 might be the D gene, on 5 matching bases. CDR3 sequence: CASSLVSGGDTEAFF. The DNA is as follows: TGTGCCAGCAGCCTAGTTTCGGGAGGGGACACTGAAGCTTTCTTT.